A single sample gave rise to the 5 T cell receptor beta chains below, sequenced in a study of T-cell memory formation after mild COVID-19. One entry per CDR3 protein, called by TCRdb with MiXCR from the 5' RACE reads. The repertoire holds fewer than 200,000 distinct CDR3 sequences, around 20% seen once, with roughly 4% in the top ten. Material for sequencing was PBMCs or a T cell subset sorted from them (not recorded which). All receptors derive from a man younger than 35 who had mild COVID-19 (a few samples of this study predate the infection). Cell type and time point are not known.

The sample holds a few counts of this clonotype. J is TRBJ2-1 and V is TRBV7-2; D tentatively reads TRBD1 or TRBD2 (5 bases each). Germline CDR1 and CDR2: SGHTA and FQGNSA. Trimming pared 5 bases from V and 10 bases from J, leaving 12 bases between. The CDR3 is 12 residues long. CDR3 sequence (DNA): TGTGCCAGCAGCGGGGGACCAGGAGAGCAGTTCTTC. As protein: CASSGGPGEQFF. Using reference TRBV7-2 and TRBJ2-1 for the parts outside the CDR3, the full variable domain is GAGVSQSPSNKVTEKGKDVELRCDPISGHTALYWYRQSLGQGLEFLIYFQGNSAPDKSGLPSDRFSAERTGGSVSTLTIQRTQQEDSAVYLCASSGGPGEQFFGPGTRLTVL.

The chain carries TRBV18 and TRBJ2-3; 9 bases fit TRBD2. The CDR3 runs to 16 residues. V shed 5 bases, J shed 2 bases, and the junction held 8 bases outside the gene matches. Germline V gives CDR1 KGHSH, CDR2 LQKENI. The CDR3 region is CASSSVAGEFTDTQYF. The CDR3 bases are TGTGCCAGCTCATCAGTAGCGGGGGAGTTCACAGATACGCAGTATTTT. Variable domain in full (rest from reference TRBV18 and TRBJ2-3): NAGVMQNPRHLVRRRGQEARLRCSPMKGHSHVYWYRQLPEEGLKFMVYLQKENIIDESGMPKERFSAEFPKEGPSILRIQQVVRGDSAAYFCASSSVAGEFTDTQYFGPGTRLTVL.

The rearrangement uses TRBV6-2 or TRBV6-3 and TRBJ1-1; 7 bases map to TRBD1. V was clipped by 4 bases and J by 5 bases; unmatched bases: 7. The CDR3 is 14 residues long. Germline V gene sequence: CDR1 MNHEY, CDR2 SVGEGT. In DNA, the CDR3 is TGTGCCAGCAGTTCCCGACAGGGAGGAACTGAAGCTTTCTTT. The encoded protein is CASSSRQGGTEAFF.

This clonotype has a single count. CDR3 nucleotide sequence: TGCAGTGCTACTCCCATGAACACTGAAGCTTTCTTT. Protein sequence: CSATPMNTEAFF. The chain is built from TRBV20-1 and TRBJ1-1, with no clear D. The CDR3 spans 12 residues. Germline V gives CDR1 DFQATT, CDR2 SNEGSKA (reference sequence). V lost 4 bases, J lost 0 bases, and 6 bases lay in between.

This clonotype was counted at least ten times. The CDR3 DNA reads TGCGCCAGCAGCTTTCTGGACGCTGGAGAGACCCAGTACTTC. This gives the protein CASSFLDAGETQYF. The V gene is TRBV5-1, the J gene TRBJ2-5; D is uncertain. The CDR3 is 14 residues long. The germline CDR1 and CDR2 sequences are SGHRS and YFSETQ. Deletions cut 2 bases from V and 4 bases from J, with 12 bases between.